Presented here are 4 T cell receptor beta chains from one specimen sequenced in a study of CD8 T cells in Susac syndrome. With random hexamers, roughly 0.45 to 1 ug RNA was reverse transcribed. TCRdb reprocessed the immunoSEQ multiplex PCR reads via MiXCR and lists one record per CDR3 protein. Of roughly 250,000 distinct CDR3 sequences listed, about 95% were seen once; the top ten hold under 0.12%. Sequencing used CD4+ T cells from PBMCs. The source is a human donor with Susac syndrome.

The chain joins TRBV4-1 to TRBJ2-5; D is uncertain. This CDR3 has 14 amino acids. Germline lookup yields CDR1 MGHRA and CDR2 YSYEKL. Trimming pared 1 base from V and 1 base from J, leaving 7 bases between. The CDR3 DNA sequence: TGCGCCAGCAGCCAAGCATCCAGCCAAGAGACCCAGTACTTC. Translating it yields CASSQASSQETQYF.

The V call is TRBV3-1, the J call TRBJ2-5; no clear D. This CDR3 region has 14 residues. Germline CDR1 and CDR2: LGHDT and YNNKEL (reference sequence). Trimming cost V 1 base and J 2 bases, with 8 bases left between them. CDR3 protein: CASSQAFGQETQYF. The CDR3 bases are TGTGCCAGCAGCCAAGCTTTCGGGCAAGAGACCCAGTACTTC.

J is TRBJ1-2 and V is TRBV9; the D is unclear. This CDR3 is 12 amino acids long. Germline CDR1 reads SGDLS; CDR2 reads YYNGEE. Trimming took 5 bases from V and 3 from J, leaving 8 bases between them. This chain's CDR3 is CASRGLYYGYTF. The CDR3 DNA sequence: TGTGCCAGCAGGGGTCTTTACTATGGCTACACCTTC.

This clonotype has a handful of counts. This chain joins TRBV14 and TRBJ1-5, with D maybe TRBD1 (6 bases). Per germline, CDR1 SGHDN and CDR2 FVKESK. The ends were cut back, 3 bases at V and 7 bases at J, with 10 bases in the middle. The CDR3 loop spans 13 amino acids. Here the CDR3 DNA reads TGTGCCAGCAGCCAGGGGGCCGGGCAGCCCCAGCATTTT. As protein: CASSQGAGQPQHF.